A selection of T cell receptor beta chains follows, all from one sample in a study of T-cell reconstitution after alpha-beta-depleted transplantation in children. TCRdb re-called the PCR reads through MiXCR, storing one row per CDR3 protein. Of hundreds of thousands of distinct CDR3 sequences in the sample, 10% to 15% were seen once. Specimen: PBMCs, mostly from graft donor cells, collected 360 days after TCRalphabeta/CD19-depleted stem cell transplant. The receptors were gathered from a male patient younger than 18 who had a stem cell transplant for acute myeloid leukemia, so the T cells may come from the graft donor. CDR3s include the opening cysteine and the closing phenylalanine or tryptophan. Fields, in order: V gene, J gene, clone size, D gene, CDR3 protein, CDR3 DNA. The D gene is left open where the match is weak. A row's size may be missing; if present it is once, few, many or a size class.

>TRBV18|TRBJ2-6|many|TRBD1
CASSPRTGHSGANVLTF
TGTGCCAGCTCACCAAGGACAGGGCACTCTGGGGCCAACGTCCTGACTTTC
>TRBV11-3|TRBJ2-1|many|-
CASSLAAGVNEQFF
TGTGCCAGCAGCTTAGCGGCAGGGGTCAATGAGCAGTTCTTC
>TRBV7-2|TRBJ2-7|-|TRBD2
CASSFRVAGGLYEQYF
TGTGCCAGCAGCTTCAGGGTAGCGGGTGGACTCTACGAGCAGTACTTC
>TRBV2|TRBJ2-7|many|-
CAIGDGISYEQYF
TGTGCCATTGGGGACGGGATCTCCTACGAGCAGTACTTC
>TRBV28|TRBJ2-7|many|-
CASNNQVHGHEQYF
TGTGCCAGCAACAACCAAGTACACGGTCACGAGCAGTACTTC
>TRBV7-9|TRBJ2-1|few|TRBD2
CASSLERASGVNEQFF
TGTGCCAGCAGCTTAGAAAGGGCTAGCGGGGTAAATGAGCAGTTCTTC
>TRBV4-3|TRBJ2-7|-|-
CASSQVQGFEQYF
TGCGCCAGCAGCCAAGTACAGGGCTTCGAGCAGTACTTC
>TRBV29-1|TRBJ2-5|-|TRBD2
CSVEGVAGGGKEETQYF
TGCAGCGTTGAAGGGGTGGCGGGAGGGGGAAAAGAAGAGACCCAGTACTTC
>TRBV14|TRBJ2-7|-|TRBD1
CASSQVFGTGGGEQYF
TGTGCCAGCAGCCAAGTCTTTGGGACAGGGGGCGGCGAGCAGTACTTC
>TRBV29-1|TRBJ2-5|many|-
CSVEPGPETQYF
TGCAGCGTTGAACCAGGGCCAGAGACCCAGTACTTC
>TRBV25-1|TRBJ2-3|-|-
CASSDWATDTQYF
TGTGCCAGCAGTGATTGGGCCACAGATACGCAGTATTTT
>TRBV20-1|TRBJ2-3|-|TRBD2
CSARLAGGVNTQYF
TGCAGTGCTAGACTAGCGGGAGGGGTGAATACGCAGTATTTT
>TRBV11-3|TRBJ2-5|-|TRBD1
CASSLGTGEQETQYF
TGTGCCAGCAGCTTAGGGACAGGGGAACAAGAGACCCAGTACTTC
>TRBV20-1|TRBJ2-1|-|-
CSASRSVPYNEQFF
TGCAGTGCTAGCAGGAGTGTCCCGTACAATGAGCAGTTCTTC
>TRBV11-2|TRBJ2-2|-|-
CASSLIGMATGELFF
TGTGCCAGCAGCTTAATCGGCATGGCTACCGGGGAGCTGTTTTTT
>TRBV12-3/TRBV12-4|TRBJ2-1|-|TRBD2
CASSLAGGWGEQFF
TGTGCCAGCAGTCTAGCGGGAGGGTGGGGTGAGCAGTTCTTC
>TRBV15|TRBJ1-1|-|TRBD1
CATSSHDRAWVTEAFF
TGTGCCACCAGCAGCCACGACAGGGCCTGGGTCACTGAAGCTTTCTTT
>TRBV11-2|TRBJ2-7|once|TRBD2
CASSLEGRLAEWYEQYF
TGTGCCAGCAGCTTAGAGGGGAGACTAGCGGAGTGGTACGAGCAGTACTTC
>TRBV6-2/TRBV6-3|TRBJ1-1|-|-
CASSCSSRVNTEAFF
TGTGCCAGCAGTTGCTCTAGCAGGGTGAACACTGAAGCTTTCTTT
>TRBV20-1|TRBJ2-7|-|TRBD2
CSALIPTSGFSYEQYF
TGCAGTGCCCTAATTCCAACTAGCGGCTTCTCCTACGAGCAGTACTTC
>TRBV20-1|TRBJ1-5|-|TRBD1
CSAIPGGGGNQPQHF
TGCAGTGCCATACCCGGAGGGGGCGGCAATCAGCCCCAGCATTTT
>TRBV29-1|TRBJ2-7|few|-
CSVTNGYEQYF
TGCAGCGTTACGAACGGCTACGAGCAGTACTTC
>TRBV12-3/TRBV12-4|TRBJ2-2|-|-
CASSFWGKWGGELFF
TGTGCCAGCAGTTTCTGGGGGAAGTGGGGCGGGGAGCTGTTTTTT
>TRBV20-1|TRBJ2-7|many|TRBD2
CSAPPTSGRAFYEQYF
TGCAGTGCACCGCCTACTAGCGGGAGGGCCTTCTACGAGCAGTACTTC
>TRBV4-2|TRBJ2-3|-|TRBD1
CASSQDPSGQGRPDTQYF
TGTGCCAGCAGCCAAGATCCCTCGGGACAGGGGCGTCCAGATACGCAGTATTTT
>TRBV15|TRBJ2-7|many|-
CATSRDPNTEQYF
TGTGCCACCAGCAGAGATCCCAACACCGAGCAGTACTTC
>TRBV29-1|TRBJ2-1|many|-
CSVAVAESYNEQFF
TGCAGCGTTGCGGTAGCGGAGAGCTACAATGAGCAGTTCTTC
>TRBV20-1|TRBJ2-7|-|-
CSARDLDPRDRYEQYF
TGCAGTGCTAGAGATCTGGATCCTAGGGACCGCTACGAGCAGTACTTC
>TRBV28|TRBJ1-2|many|TRBD1
CASSLPPPGTGMGGYTF
TGTGCCAGCAGTTTACCCCCCCCCGGGACAGGGATGGGTGGCTACACCTTC
>TRBV7-9|TRBJ2-1|few|TRBD2
CASSRGLAIDNEQFF
TGTGCCAGCAGCCGGGGACTAGCGATCGACAATGAGCAGTTCTTC
>TRBV15|TRBJ2-5|many|-
CATSRDFAETQYF
TGTGCCACCAGCAGAGATTTTGCAGAGACCCAGTACTTC
>TRBV20-1|TRBJ2-7|many|-
CSARKGAYEQYF
TGCAGTGCTAGAAAGGGTGCCTACGAGCAGTACTTC
>TRBV4-3|TRBJ2-7|many|TRBD1
CASSQTGLSEQYF
TGCGCCAGCAGCCAGACAGGGCTTAGCGAGCAGTACTTC
>TRBV20-1|TRBJ2-3|-|-
CSPLGGTDTQYF
TGCAGTCCTCTAGGTGGGACAGATACGCAGTATTTT
>TRBV18|TRBJ2-2|-|-
CASSPPDLFGELFF
TGTGCCAGCTCACCACCGGATCTCTTCGGGGAGCTGTTTTTT
>TRBV20-1|TRBJ2-3|few|TRBD2
CSAEAGEGDTQYF
TGCAGTGCGGAAGCGGGAGAGGGTGATACGCAGTATTTT
>TRBV11-2|TRBJ2-5|-|-
CASSQRVTGRGGETQYF
TGTGCCAGCAGCCAGCGCGTGACAGGCCGAGGTGGAGAGACCCAGTACTTC
>TRBV29-1|TRBJ2-4|many|TRBD2
CSASLAGGDKNIQYF
TGCAGCGCCTCACTAGCGGGAGGTGACAAAAACATTCAGTACTTC
>TRBV3-1|TRBJ2-5|few|-
CASSQDRGVQETQYF
TGTGCCAGCAGCCAAGATAGGGGGGTCCAAGAGACCCAGTACTTC
>TRBV29-1|TRBJ2-4|-|-
CSSDLMPIAKNIQYF
TGCAGCTCTGATCTTATGCCTATAGCCAAAAACATTCAGTACTTC
>TRBV7-2|TRBJ1-1|-|-
CASSLAQGRSTEAFF
TGTGCCAGCAGCTTAGCCCAGGGGCGCTCCACTGAAGCTTTCTTT
>TRBV6-2/TRBV6-3|TRBJ2-2|few|-
CASSYSYGGELFF
TGTGCCAGCAGTTACTCCTATGGGGGGGAGCTGTTTTTT
>TRBV14|TRBJ2-7|many|-
CASSQEVSPGYTYEQYF
TGTGCCAGCAGCCAAGAGGTCAGTCCGGGATATACCTACGAGCAGTACTTC
>TRBV9|TRBJ2-5|few|-
CASSAGGWTGNQETQYF
TGTGCCAGCAGCGCGGGAGGGTGGACAGGTAATCAAGAGACCCAGTACTTC
>TRBV6-5|TRBJ2-1|many|-
CASSYSNEQFF
TGTGCCAGCAGTTACTCGAATGAGCAGTTCTTC
>TRBV4-3|TRBJ2-1|-|-
CASSQGRGGDSDQFF
TGCGCCAGCAGCCAAGGGCGGGGCGGGGACAGTGATCAGTTCTTC
>TRBV7-8|TRBJ2-7|many|TRBD1
CASSSDRGFNEQYF
TGTGCCAGCAGCTCTGACAGGGGGTTTAACGAGCAGTACTTC
>TRBV5-1|TRBJ2-3|few|-
CASSLNLASDTQYF
TGCGCCAGCAGCTTGAACCTCGCCTCAGATACGCAGTATTTT